This T cell receptor (beta chain) was captured in a study of T cells in Graves' hyperthyroidism and ophthalmopathy. TCR beta CDR3 sequences were amplified from RNA transcripts. The HTBI primer set drove a first-round RT-PCR of the TCR CDR3. TCRdb re-analysed the multiplex PCR reads in MiXCR, keeping a single row per CDR3 protein. The sample carries 300,000 to 450,000 distinct CDR3 sequences, 14% to 15% recorded once. This clonotype has at least ten counts. V gave up 1 base and J gave up 7 bases, with 7 bases separating them. The length of the CDR3 is 12 residues. The gene calls are TRBV12-3 or TRBV12-4 and TRBJ1-2; D perhaps matches TRBD1 (5 bases). The sample comprised blood. The TCR comes from a woman in her 30s with Graves' hyperthyroidism. CDR3 coding DNA: TGTGCCAGCAGTTTAGACGGGGGTGGCTACACCTTC. Its protein is CASSLDGGGYTF.